The sequence of this T cell receptor (beta chain) was determined in a study of T-cell memory formation after mild COVID-19. On this clonotype itself: Antigen unknown.

The study, taken as a whole, reports: Clones contracting day 15 to 85 were balanced CD4/CD8; later expanders leaned CD4+.

A single record per CDR3 protein comes from TCRdb applying MiXCR to the 5' RACE reads. The sample records about 190,000 distinct CDR3 sequences, around 18% being singletons. Sequenced input: PBMCs or a T cell subset sorted from them (not recorded which). The receptor was isolated from an adult woman who had mild COVID-19 (a few samples of this study predate the infection). Cell type and time point are not known.

The CDR3 is CASSLVWRLLVSEGEQFF. The CDR3 DNA reads as TGTGCCAGCAGCTTAGTTTGGCGACTGCTGGTTTCAGAGGGTGAGCAGTTCTTC. The chain uses TRBV7-2 and TRBJ2-1; possible D gene TRBD2, 5 bases. The V gene's germline CDR1 is SGHTA and CDR2 FQGNSA. With 1 base removed from V and 9 bases from J, the gap between germline ends came to 25 bases. The CDR3 contains 18 residues.